Listed below are T cell receptor beta chains from one sample, sequenced in a study of regulatory T cells in long-lasting Graves disease. TCRdb itself ran the multiplex PCR reads through MiXCR, one entry per CDR3 protein. The sample contains fewer than 650,000 distinct CDR3 sequences, about 16% of which appear only once. The sample was also linked to a second study, of T cells in Graves' hyperthyroidism and ophthalmopathy.

The source was peripheral blood mononuclear cells (PBMCs), collected at new diagnosis, from a patient treated with antithyroid drugs. The receptors come from a man aged 18-30 years with Graves disease. CDR3s include the opening cysteine and the closing phenylalanine or tryptophan. A D gene is named only where the DNA matches it firmly. Expanded clones get a size class; other rows say once, few or many, or leave the size out.

J gene: TRBJ1-5
V gene: TRBV27
clone size: many
D gene: NA
CDR3 protein: CASSFSNQPQHF
CDR3 DNA: TGTGCCAGCAGTTTTAGCAATCAGCCCCAGCATTTT

J gene: TRBJ1-1
V gene: TRBV10-3
clone size: many
D gene: NA
CDR3 protein: CAIRPGLVTEAFF
CDR3 DNA: TGTGCCATCAGGCCCGGACTAGTCACTGAAGCTTTCTTT

J gene: TRBJ2-7
V gene: TRBV29-1
clone size: few
D gene: NA
CDR3 protein: CSAAGQKSPFSSYEQYF
CDR3 DNA: TGCAGCGCCGCCGGACAGAAGAGTCCTTTCAGCTCCTACGAGCAGTACTTC

J gene: TRBJ1-5
V gene: TRBV7-2
clone size: few
D gene: NA
CDR3 protein: CASSLALTGNQPQHF
CDR3 DNA: TGTGCCAGCAGCTTAGCGCTGACAGGTAATCAGCCCCAGCATTTT

J gene: TRBJ1-2
V gene: TRBV7-9
clone size: few
D gene: NA
CDR3 protein: CASSPASGRYGYTF
CDR3 DNA: TGTGCCAGCAGCCCCGCGTCCGGGCGCTATGGCTACACCTTC

J gene: TRBJ2-5
V gene: TRBV7-2
clone size: many
D gene: NA
CDR3 protein: CASSPRQVAETQYF
CDR3 DNA: TGTGCCAGCAGCCCCAGACAGGTAGCAGAGACCCAGTACTTC

J gene: TRBJ1-2
V gene: TRBV20-1
clone size: few
D gene: NA
CDR3 protein: CSARDLNQLYGYTF
CDR3 DNA: TGCAGTGCTAGAGATTTGAACCAGCTTTATGGCTACACCTTC

J gene: TRBJ2-1
V gene: TRBV2
clone size: many
D gene: NA
CDR3 protein: CASKPVVYNEQFF
CDR3 DNA: TGTGCCAGCAAGCCCGTGGTCTACAATGAGCAGTTCTTC

J gene: TRBJ2-1
V gene: TRBV3-1
clone size: NA
D gene: TRBD1
CDR3 protein: CASSQGPGQDPGPYNEQFF
CDR3 DNA: TGTGCCAGCAGCCAAGGTCCGGGACAGGACCCGGGTCCGTACAATGAGCAGTTCTTC

J gene: TRBJ2-6
V gene: TRBV25-1
clone size: NA
D gene: NA
CDR3 protein: CASSDPGTLSGANVLTF
CDR3 DNA: TGTGCCAGCAGTGACCCAGGAACACTCTCTGGGGCCAACGTCCTGACTTTC

J gene: TRBJ2-1
V gene: TRBV5-1
clone size: NA
D gene: NA
CDR3 protein: CASRDSQGSNEQFF
CDR3 DNA: TGCGCCAGCAGGGATTCACAAGGGTCCAATGAGCAGTTCTTC

J gene: TRBJ1-1
V gene: TRBV28
clone size: many
D gene: NA
CDR3 protein: CASSLQRPTEAFF
CDR3 DNA: TGTGCCAGCAGTTTACAGCGGCCCACTGAAGCTTTCTTT

J gene: TRBJ1-5
V gene: TRBV29-1
clone size: NA
D gene: TRBD1
CDR3 protein: CSANTGEGNQPQHF
CDR3 DNA: TGCAGCGCAAACACAGGGGAGGGCAATCAGCCCCAGCATTTT

J gene: TRBJ1-5
V gene: TRBV30
clone size: many
D gene: NA
CDR3 protein: CAFGNSNQPQHF
CDR3 DNA: TGTGCCTTTGGTAATAGCAATCAGCCCCAGCATTTT

J gene: TRBJ2-7
V gene: TRBV20-1
clone size: few
D gene: NA
CDR3 protein: CSARGDGFYEQYF
CDR3 DNA: TGCAGTGCTAGGGGGGACGGTTTCTACGAGCAGTACTTC

J gene: TRBJ2-3
V gene: TRBV12-3/TRBV12-4
clone size: few
D gene: NA
CDR3 protein: CASSSPAPDTQYF
CDR3 DNA: TGTGCCAGCAGTTCACCGGCACCAGATACGCAGTATTTT

J gene: TRBJ1-5
V gene: TRBV28
clone size: many
D gene: NA
CDR3 protein: CASSSGQLNQPQHF
CDR3 DNA: TGTGCCAGCAGCTCTGGACAGCTCAATCAGCCCCAGCATTTT

J gene: TRBJ2-1
V gene: TRBV11-1
clone size: NA
D gene: TRBD2
CDR3 protein: CASSRPGLAGRLYNEQFF
CDR3 DNA: TGTGCCAGCAGCCGACCGGGACTAGCGGGACGCCTATACAATGAGCAGTTCTTC

J gene: TRBJ2-3
V gene: TRBV27
clone size: many
D gene: NA
CDR3 protein: CASSYTRQSKFTDTQYF
CDR3 DNA: TGTGCCAGCAGTTACACCAGACAGAGCAAATTCACAGATACGCAGTATTTT

J gene: TRBJ2-1
V gene: TRBV6-1
clone size: many
D gene: TRBD1
CDR3 protein: CASSGGTGGATNEQFF
CDR3 DNA: TGTGCCAGCAGTGGCGGGACAGGGGGGGCGACCAATGAGCAGTTCTTC

J gene: TRBJ1-2
V gene: TRBV5-1
clone size: many
D gene: NA
CDR3 protein: CASSLGVGPSSGYTF
CDR3 DNA: TGTGCCAGCAGCTTGGGGGTCGGGCCTTCCTCTGGCTACACCTTC

J gene: TRBJ1-1
V gene: TRBV4-2
clone size: NA
D gene: TRBD1
CDR3 protein: CASSQENDRGHGEAFF
CDR3 DNA: TGTGCCAGCAGCCAAGAAAACGACAGGGGGCACGGTGAAGCTTTCTTT

J gene: TRBJ2-3
V gene: TRBV20-1
clone size: NA
D gene: NA
CDR3 protein: CSARSGGWDTDTQYF
CDR3 DNA: TGCAGTGCTAGGAGTGGGGGGTGGGACACAGATACGCAGTATTTT

J gene: TRBJ2-2
V gene: TRBV24-1
clone size: few
D gene: TRBD1
CDR3 protein: CATSDLNTLDRVWTGELFF
CDR3 DNA: TGTGCCACCAGTGATTTAAACACTCTGGACAGGGTGTGGACCGGGGAGCTGTTTTTT

J gene: TRBJ2-1
V gene: TRBV20-1
clone size: NA
D gene: TRBD2
CDR3 protein: CSAVLAPSLEQFF
CDR3 DNA: TGCAGTGCGGTACTAGCGCCTTCTCTTGAGCAGTTCTTC

J gene: TRBJ2-7
V gene: TRBV28
clone size: many
D gene: TRBD1
CDR3 protein: CASSRGAGTGENEQYF
CDR3 DNA: TGTGCCAGCAGCCGAGGGGCCGGGACAGGGGAGAACGAGCAGTACTTC

J gene: TRBJ2-2
V gene: TRBV7-3
clone size: NA
D gene: NA
CDR3 protein: CASTPAGNTGELFF
CDR3 DNA: TGTGCCAGCACCCCAGCGGGGAACACCGGGGAGCTGTTTTTT

J gene: TRBJ2-7
V gene: TRBV20-1
clone size: few
D gene: NA
CDR3 protein: CSASGSLWEQYF
CDR3 DNA: TGCAGTGCTAGCGGGAGCCTGTGGGAGCAGTACTTC